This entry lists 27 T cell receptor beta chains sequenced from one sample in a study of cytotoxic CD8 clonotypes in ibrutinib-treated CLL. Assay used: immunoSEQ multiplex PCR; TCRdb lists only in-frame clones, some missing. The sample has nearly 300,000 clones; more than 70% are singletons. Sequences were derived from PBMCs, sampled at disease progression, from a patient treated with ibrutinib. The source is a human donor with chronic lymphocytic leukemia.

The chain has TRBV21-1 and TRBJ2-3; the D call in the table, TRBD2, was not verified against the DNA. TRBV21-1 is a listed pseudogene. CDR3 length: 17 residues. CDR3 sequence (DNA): TGTGCCAGCAGCAAACAGGACGGGACTCGAATTGCAGATACGCAGTATTTT. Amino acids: CASSKQDGTRIADTQYF.

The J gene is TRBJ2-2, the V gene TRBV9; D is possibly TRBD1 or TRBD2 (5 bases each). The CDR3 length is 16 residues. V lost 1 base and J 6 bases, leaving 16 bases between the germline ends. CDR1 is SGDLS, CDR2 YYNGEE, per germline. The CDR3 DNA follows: TGTGCCAGCAGCGTATTCGGGGCCCAAGGAGCCGGGGAGCTGTTTTTT. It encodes CASSVFGAQGAGELFF. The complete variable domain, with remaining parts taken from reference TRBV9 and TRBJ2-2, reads DSGVTQTPKHLITATGQRVTLRCSPRSGDLSVYWYQQSLDQGLQFLIQYYNGEERAKGNILERFSAQQFPDLHSELNLSSLELGDSALYFCASSVFGAQGAGELFFGEGSRLTVL.

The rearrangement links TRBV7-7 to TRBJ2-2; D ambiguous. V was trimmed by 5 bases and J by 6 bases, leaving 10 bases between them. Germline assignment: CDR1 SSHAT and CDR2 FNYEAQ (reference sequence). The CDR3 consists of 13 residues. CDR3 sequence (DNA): TGTGCCAGCAGCACGGCCGGGCCCGGGGAGCTGTTTTTT. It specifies CASSTAGPGELFF.

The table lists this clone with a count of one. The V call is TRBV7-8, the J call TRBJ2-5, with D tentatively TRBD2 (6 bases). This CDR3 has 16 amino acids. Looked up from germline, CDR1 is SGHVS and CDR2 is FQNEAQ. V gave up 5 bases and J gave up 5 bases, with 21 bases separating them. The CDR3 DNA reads TGTGCCAGCAGCCTCCCCGTTGGGGCGGGGCGGGAGACCCAGTACTTC. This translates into CASSLPVGAGRETQYF.

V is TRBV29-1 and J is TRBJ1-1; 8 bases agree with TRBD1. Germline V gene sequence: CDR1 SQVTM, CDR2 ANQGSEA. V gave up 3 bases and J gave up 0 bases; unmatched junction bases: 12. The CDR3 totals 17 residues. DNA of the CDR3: TGCAGCGTTGAGGACAGGGTGACCGGTTTGATGAACACTGAAGCTTTCTTT. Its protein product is CSVEDRVTGLMNTEAFF. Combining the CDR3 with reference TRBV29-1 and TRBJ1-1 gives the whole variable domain SAVISQKPSRDICQRGTSLTIQCQVDSQVTMMFWYRQQPGQSLTLIATANQGSEATYESGFVIDKFPISRPNLTFSTLTVSNMSPEDSSIYLCSVEDRVTGLMNTEAFFGQGTRLTVV.

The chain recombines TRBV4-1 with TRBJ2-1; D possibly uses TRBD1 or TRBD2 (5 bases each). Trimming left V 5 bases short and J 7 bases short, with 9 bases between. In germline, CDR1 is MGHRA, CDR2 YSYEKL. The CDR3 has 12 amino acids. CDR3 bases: TGCGCCAGCAGCGGGACGGGGAATGAGCAGTTCTTC. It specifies CASSGTGNEQFF.

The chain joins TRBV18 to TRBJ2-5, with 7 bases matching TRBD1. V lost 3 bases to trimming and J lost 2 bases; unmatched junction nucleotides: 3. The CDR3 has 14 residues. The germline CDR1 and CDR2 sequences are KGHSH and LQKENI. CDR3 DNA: TGTGCCAGCTCACCCGACAGGGTTCAAGAGACCCAGTACTTC. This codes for CASSPDRVQETQYF. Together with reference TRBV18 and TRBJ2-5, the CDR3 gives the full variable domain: NAGVMQNPRHLVRRRGQEARLRCSPMKGHSHVYWYRQLPEEGLKFMVYLQKENIIDESGMPKERFSAEFPKEGPSILRIQQVVRGDSAAYFCASSPDRVQETQYFGPGTRLLVL.

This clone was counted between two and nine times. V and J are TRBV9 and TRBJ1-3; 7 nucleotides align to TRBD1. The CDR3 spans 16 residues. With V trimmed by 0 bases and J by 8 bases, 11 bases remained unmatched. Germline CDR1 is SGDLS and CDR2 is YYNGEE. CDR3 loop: CASSVAQGVDMDTIYF. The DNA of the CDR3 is TGTGCCAGCAGCGTAGCTCAGGGGGTAGATATGGACACCATATATTTT.

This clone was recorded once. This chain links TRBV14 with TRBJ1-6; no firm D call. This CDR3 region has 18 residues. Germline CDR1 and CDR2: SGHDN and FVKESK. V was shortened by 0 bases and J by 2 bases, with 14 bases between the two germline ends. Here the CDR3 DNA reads TGTGCCAGCAGCCAAGATCGGAGGGTAGGCCCCTATAATTCACCCCTCCACTTT. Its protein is CASSQDRRVGPYNSPLHF.

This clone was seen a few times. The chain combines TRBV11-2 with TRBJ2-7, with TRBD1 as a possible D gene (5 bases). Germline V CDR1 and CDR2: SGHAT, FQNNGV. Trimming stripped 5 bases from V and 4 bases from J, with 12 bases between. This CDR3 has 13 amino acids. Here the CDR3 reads CASSQGGSYEQYF. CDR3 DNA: TGTGCCAGCAGCCAGGGTGGGTCTTACGAGCAGTACTTC.

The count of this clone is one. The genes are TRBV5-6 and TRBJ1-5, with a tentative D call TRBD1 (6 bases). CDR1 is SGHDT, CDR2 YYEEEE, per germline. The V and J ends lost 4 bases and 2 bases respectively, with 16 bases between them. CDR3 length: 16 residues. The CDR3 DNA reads TGTGCCAGCAGCGGATACAGGGATTCGGGCAATCAGCCCCAGCATTTT. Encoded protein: CASSGYRDSGNQPQHF.

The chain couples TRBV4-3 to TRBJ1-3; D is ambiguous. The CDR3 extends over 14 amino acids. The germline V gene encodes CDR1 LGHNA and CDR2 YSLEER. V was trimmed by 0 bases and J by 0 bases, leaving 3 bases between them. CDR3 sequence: CASSQEGSGNTIYF. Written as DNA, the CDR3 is TGCGCCAGCAGCCAAGAGGGCTCTGGAAACACCATATATTTT.

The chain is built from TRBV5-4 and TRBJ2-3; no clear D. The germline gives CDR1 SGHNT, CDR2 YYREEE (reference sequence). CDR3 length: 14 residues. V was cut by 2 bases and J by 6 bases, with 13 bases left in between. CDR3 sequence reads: CASSLTASWDTQYF. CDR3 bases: TGTGCCAGCAGCTTAACAGCAAGTTGGGATACGCAGTATTTT.

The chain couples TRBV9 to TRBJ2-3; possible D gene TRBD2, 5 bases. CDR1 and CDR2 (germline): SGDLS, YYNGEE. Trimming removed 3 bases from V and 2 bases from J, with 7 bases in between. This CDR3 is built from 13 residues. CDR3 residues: CASSGTFTDTQYF. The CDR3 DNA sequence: TGTGCCAGCAGCGGGACTTTCACAGATACGCAGTATTTT.

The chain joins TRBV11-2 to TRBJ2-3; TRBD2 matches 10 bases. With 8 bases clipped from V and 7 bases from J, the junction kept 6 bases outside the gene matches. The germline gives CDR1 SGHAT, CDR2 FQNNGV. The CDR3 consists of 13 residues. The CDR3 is CASLAGGWNTQYF. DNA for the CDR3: TGTGCCAGCTTAGCGGGAGGATGGAATACGCAGTATTTT.

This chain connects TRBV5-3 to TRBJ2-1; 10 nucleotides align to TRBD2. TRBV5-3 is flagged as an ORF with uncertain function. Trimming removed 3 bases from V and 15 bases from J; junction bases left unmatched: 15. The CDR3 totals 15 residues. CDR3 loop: CARSYQREGSPGMFF. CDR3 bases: TGTGCCAGAAGCTACCAGCGGGAGGGCAGCCCGGGGATGTTCTTC.

The CDR3 DNA sequence: TGTGCCACCAGCAGAGATCAGTGGAAGAACACTGAAGCTTTCTTT. The encoded protein is CATSRDQWKNTEAFF. The rearrangement uses TRBV15 and TRBJ1-1; D uncertain. V was trimmed by 0 bases and J by 1 base, leaving 9 bases between them. The CDR3 is 15 residues long. The germline gives CDR1 LNHNV, CDR2 YYDKDF (reference sequence).

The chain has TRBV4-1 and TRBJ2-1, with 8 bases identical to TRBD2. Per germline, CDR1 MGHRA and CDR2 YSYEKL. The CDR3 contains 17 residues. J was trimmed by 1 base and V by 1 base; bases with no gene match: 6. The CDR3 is CASSQGSGGGSYNEQFF. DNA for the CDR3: TGCGCCAGCAGCCAAGGAAGCGGCGGGGGGTCCTACAATGAGCAGTTCTTC.

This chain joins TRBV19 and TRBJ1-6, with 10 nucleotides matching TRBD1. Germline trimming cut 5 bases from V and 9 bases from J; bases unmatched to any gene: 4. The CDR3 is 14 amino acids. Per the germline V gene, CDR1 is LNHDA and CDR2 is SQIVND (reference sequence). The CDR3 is CASSPGQGFSPLHF. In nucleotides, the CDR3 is TGTGCCAGTAGTCCGGGACAGGGGTTTTCACCCCTCCACTTT.

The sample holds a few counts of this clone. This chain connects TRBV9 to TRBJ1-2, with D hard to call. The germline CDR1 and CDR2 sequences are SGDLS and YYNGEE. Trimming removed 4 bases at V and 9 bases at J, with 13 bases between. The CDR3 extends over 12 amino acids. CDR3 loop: CASSSAVSSYTF. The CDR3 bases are TGTGCCAGCAGCTCCGCAGTTTCGAGCTACACCTTC.

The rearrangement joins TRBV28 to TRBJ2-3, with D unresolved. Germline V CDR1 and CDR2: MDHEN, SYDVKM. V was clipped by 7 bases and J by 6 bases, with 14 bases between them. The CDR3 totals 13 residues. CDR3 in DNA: TGTGCCAGCACCCAAAGGCAGTGGGATACGCAGTATTTT. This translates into CASTQRQWDTQYF.

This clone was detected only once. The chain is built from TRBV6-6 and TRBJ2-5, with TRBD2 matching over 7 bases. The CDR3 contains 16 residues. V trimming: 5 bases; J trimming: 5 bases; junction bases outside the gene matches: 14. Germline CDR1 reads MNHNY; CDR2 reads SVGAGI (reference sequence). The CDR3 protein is CASSPGGGSGVETQYF. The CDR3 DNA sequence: TGTGCCAGCAGTCCGGGCGGAGGAAGCGGGGTTGAGACCCAGTACTTC.

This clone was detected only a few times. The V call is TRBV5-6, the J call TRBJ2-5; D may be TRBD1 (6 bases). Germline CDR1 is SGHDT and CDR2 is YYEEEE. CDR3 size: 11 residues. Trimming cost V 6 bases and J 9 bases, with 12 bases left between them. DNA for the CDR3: TGTGCCAGCAAGGGGGAGCACGCCCAGTACTTC. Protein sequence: CASKGEHAQYF.

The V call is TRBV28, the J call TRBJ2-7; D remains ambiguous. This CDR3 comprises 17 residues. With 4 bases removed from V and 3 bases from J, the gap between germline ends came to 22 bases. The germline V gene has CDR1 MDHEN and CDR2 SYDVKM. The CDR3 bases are TGTGCCAGCAGTTATTTTCTGGACCCCGTCTTAGACTACGAGCAGTACTTC. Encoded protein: CASSYFLDPVLDYEQYF.

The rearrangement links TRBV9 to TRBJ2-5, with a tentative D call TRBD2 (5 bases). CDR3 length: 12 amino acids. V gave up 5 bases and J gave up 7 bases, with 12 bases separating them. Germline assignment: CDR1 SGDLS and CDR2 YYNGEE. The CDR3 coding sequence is TGTGCCAGCAGTTTTGACCGGGGGACCCAGTACTTC. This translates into CASSFDRGTQYF.

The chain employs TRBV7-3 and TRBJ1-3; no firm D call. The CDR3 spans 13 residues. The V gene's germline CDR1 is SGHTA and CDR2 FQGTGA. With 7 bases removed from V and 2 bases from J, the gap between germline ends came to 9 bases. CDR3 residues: CASTEAPGNTIYF. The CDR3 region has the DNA TGTGCCAGCACCGAGGCTCCTGGAAACACCATATATTTT. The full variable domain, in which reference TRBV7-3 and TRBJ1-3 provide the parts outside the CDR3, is GAGVSQTPSNKVTEKGKYVELRCDPISGHTALYWYRQSLGQGPEFLIYFQGTGAADDSGLPNDRFFAVRPEGSVSTLKIQRTERGDSAVYLCASTEAPGNTIYFGEGSWLTVV.

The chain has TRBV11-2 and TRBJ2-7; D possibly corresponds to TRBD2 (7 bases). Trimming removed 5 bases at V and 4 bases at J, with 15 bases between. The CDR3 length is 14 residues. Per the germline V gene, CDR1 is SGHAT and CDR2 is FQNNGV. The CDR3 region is CASSLGGGGYEQYF. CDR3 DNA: TGTGCCAGCAGCCTAGGGGGAGGGGGATACGAGCAGTACTTC.